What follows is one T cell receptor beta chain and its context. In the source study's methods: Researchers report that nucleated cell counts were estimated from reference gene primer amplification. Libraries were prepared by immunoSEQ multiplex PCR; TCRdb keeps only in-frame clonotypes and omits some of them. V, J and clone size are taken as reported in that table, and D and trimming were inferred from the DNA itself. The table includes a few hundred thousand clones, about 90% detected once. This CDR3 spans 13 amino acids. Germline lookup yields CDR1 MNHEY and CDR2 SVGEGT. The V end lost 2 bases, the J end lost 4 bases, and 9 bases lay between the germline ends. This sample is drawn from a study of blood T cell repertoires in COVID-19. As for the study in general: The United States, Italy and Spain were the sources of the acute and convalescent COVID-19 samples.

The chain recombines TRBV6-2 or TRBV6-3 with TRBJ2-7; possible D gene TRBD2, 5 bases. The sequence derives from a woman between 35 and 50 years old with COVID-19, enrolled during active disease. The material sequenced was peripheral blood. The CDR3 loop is CASSYVASYEQYF. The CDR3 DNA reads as TGTGCCAGCAGTTACGTAGCGAGTTACGAGCAGTACTTC.